The source of this T cell receptor beta chain is a study of CD8 T cells in Susac syndrome (dated 2019 in TCRdb). Notes on the research overall: Among the Susac syndrome patients who were sequenced, clinically active disease was present in more than 5 and clinical remission was observed in 8 or 9. Whether CD8+ T cell activation and differentiation in Susac syndrome was antigen driven was tested using repertoire sequencing. At blood withdrawal, Susac syndrome patients were either therapy-naive, taking corticosteroids (in some cases with IVIg as well), or taking IVIg alone. Overall results and qualifications from the work: The TCR sequencing and HLA analysis was acknowledged to have included a relatively small number of individuals. The CD4+ T cell repertoire of patients with Susac syndrome showed no detectable clonal expansion.

About this clonotype itself: Its cognate antigen has yet to be identified. No base qualities exist here, and no much larger clone lies one base off it.

Peripheral blood CD8+ and CD4+ T cells from healthy donors, Susac syndrome patients and multiple sclerosis patients were profiled by high-throughput TCR beta sequencing. Recently defined diagnostic criteria for definite or probable disease were met by the Susac syndrome patients. CD8+ TEMRA cells were enriched by FACS, while bulk CD8+ and CD4+ T cells were purified by magnetic negative isolation. Blood was collected in EDTA tubes and processed within 24 hours, with PBMCs isolated through density gradient centrifugation. PBMCs destined for TCR sequencing were cryopreserved in liquid nitrogen and later thawed in a 37 °C water bath. A purity of at least 90% was achieved for sorted or isolated CD4+, CD8+ and CD8+ TEMRA cells. RNA was extracted using the RNeasy kit, and roughly 0.5 to 1 microgram was reverse transcribed with random hexamers. The immunoSEQ multiplex PCR assay, which covers 54 Vbeta and 13 Jbeta segments, was used to amplify TCR beta CDR3 regions. To correct PCR amplification bias, a synthetic template baseline was used for both primer optimization and computational correction. On the study's bioinformatics: Reads were annotated to V, D and J genes per IMGT and analyzed with immunoSEQ Analyzer, keeping only productive sequences. Clonality was calculated as one minus the Shannon entropy normalized by log2 of the number of productive unique sequences. For each patient and control, public and private clones were evaluated within the 100 most prevalent clones. Clones were defined as Susac-specific when absent from the healthy and MS cohorts, from approximately 1,100 published viral clones and from other ImmuneACCESS disease sequences. The public reads were run again by TCRdb, first through fastp at Q25 and then through MiXCR, and only productive beta chains were kept. Rows with one shared CDR3 protein collapse into an entry with the most common genes and DNA. TCRdb, not the original authors, processed these V and J calls. Within this sample are roughly 200,000 distinct CDR3 sequences, with over 90% of them counted one time only. The ten largest clones capture around 0.1% of the sample.

This clonotype was sampled from a human donor with Susac syndrome. The material sequenced was CD4+ T cells from PBMCs.

The DNA reads TGCGCCAGCAGCCAAGATGGGGTGACTACGGGAAATGAGCAGTTCTTC. Its translation is CASSQDGVTTGNEQFF. Here the chain combines TRBV4-3 and TRBJ2-1, and TRBD2 may be the D gene, going by 5 matching bases. Reading the germline V gene gives CDR1 LGHNA and CDR2 YSLEER. A distance of 16 bases separates the germline ends of V and J, which lose 0 bases and 7 bases respectively. The CDR3 sequence holds 16 residues, the cysteine and phenylalanine included. Just the 48-base CDR3 DNA is kept, in frame starting at base 1.